A single sample is the source of the 14 T cell receptor beta chains below, sequenced in a study of cytomegalovirus exposure and HLA in healthy donors. The PCR ran on 60 Vbeta and 13 Jbeta primers. The assay was immunoSEQ multiplex PCR, and TCRdb's table has in-frame clones only and misses some. The sample carries 150,000 to 200,000 clones, about 87% recorded once. The material sequenced was PBMCs. The receptors here all came from a woman aged 18-30 years in good health and CMV-seronegative.

The CDR3 loop is CASIPLAYEQYF. For the CDR3, the DNA is TGTGCCAGTATCCCTCTAGCCTACGAGCAGTACTTC. This chain links TRBV19 with TRBJ2-7; D is uncertain. Germline CDR1 is LNHDA and CDR2 is SQIVND (reference sequence). There are 12 residues in the CDR3. Trimming shortened V by 7 bases and J by 2 bases, and 9 bases separated the two germline ends.

J is TRBJ1-1 and V is TRBV18; 8 nucleotides match TRBD1. CDR3 length: 15 residues. Germline CDR1 and CDR2: KGHSH and LQKENI. J was trimmed by 5 bases and V by 5 bases; bases with no gene match: 10. CDR3 protein: CASSSGQGWGTEAFF. The CDR3 DNA is TGTGCCAGCTCATCCGGACAGGGATGGGGGACTGAAGCTTTCTTT. Full variable domain (remainder filled in from reference TRBV18 and TRBJ1-1): NAGVMQNPRHLVRRRGQEARLRCSPMKGHSHVYWYRQLPEEGLKFMVYLQKENIIDESGMPKERFSAEFPKEGPSILRIQQVVRGDSAAYFCASSSGQGWGTEAFFGQGTRLTVV.

As for this clone: An end of the junction does not agree with germline; a read error may underlie this. The rearrangement uses TRBV7-7 and TRBJ2-5; possible D gene TRBD1, 7 bases. CDR3 length equals 17 residues. The germline V gene encodes CDR1 SSHAT and CDR2 FNYEAQ (reference sequence). The CDR3 DNA sequence: TGTGCTAGCAGCCCTTTGGGGGGAGCGGCAGGGGGGGAGACCCAGTACTTC. Translated, it gives CASSPLGGAAGGETQYF. Full variable domain (remainder filled in from reference TRBV7-7 and TRBJ2-5): GAGVSQSPRYKVTKRGQDVTLRCDPISSHATLYWYQQALGQGPEFLTYFNYEAQPDKSGLPSDRFSAERPEGSISTLTIQRTEQRDSAMYRCASSPLGGAAGGETQYFGPGTRLLVL.

This CDR3 is CASRDTRGIFEAFF. The DNA of the CDR3 is TGTGCCAGCAGGGACACCAGGGGGATATTTGAAGCTTTCTTT. The chain has TRBV6-6 and TRBJ1-1; 7 bases align to TRBD1. J was trimmed by 7 bases and V by 6 bases; bases with no gene match: 11. The CDR3 loop spans 14 amino acids. The germline gives CDR1 MNHNY, CDR2 SVGAGI (reference sequence).

The gene calls are TRBV6-1 and TRBJ2-5; TRBD1 matches 7 bases. The length of the CDR3 is 15 residues. V dropped 6 bases and J dropped 1; count of bases not matched to a gene: 8. CDR1 MNHNS and CDR2 SASEGT come from the germline V gene. The CDR3 sequence: CASSRRQGSQETQYF. The CDR3 DNA reads TGTGCCAGCAGCAGACGACAGGGCTCCCAAGAGACCCAGTACTTC.

This clone appeared a single time. The chain employs TRBV30 and TRBJ1-2; D is unresolved. This CDR3 has 15 residues. Germline V gene sequence: CDR1 GTSNPN, CDR2 SVGIG (reference sequence). Trimming took 0 bases from V and 1 from J, leaving 12 bases between them. CDR3 DNA: TGTGCCTGGAGTGTGGGTCAGGTGGTTAACTATGGCTACACCTTC. Its protein is CAWSVGQVVNYGYTF.

The J gene is TRBJ2-7, the V gene TRBV4-2; 10 nucleotides match TRBD2. The CDR3 loop spans 18 amino acids. J gave up 5 bases and V 2 bases, and 15 bases lay outside the gene matches. Germline V gene sequence: CDR1 LGHNA, CDR2 YNFKEQ. CDR3 DNA: TGTGCCAGCAGCCAATCCCGAGGTCCGAGCGGGAGGGCCCACGAGCAGTACTTC. Translating gives CASSQSRGPSGRAHEQYF.

The chain carries TRBV6-1 and TRBJ1-1, with no clear D. V lost 4 bases and J 0 bases, leaving 6 bases between the germline ends. Germline CDR1 and CDR2: MNHNS and SASEGT. CDR3 size: 13 residues. Here the CDR3 DNA reads TGTGCCAGCAGTGTTTTCATGAACACTGAAGCTTTCTTT. This gives the protein CASSVFMNTEAFF.

The CDR3 DNA follows: TGCGCCAGCAGCCGAAACGGACTAGCGGGAACAGATACGCAGTATTTT. Translating it yields CASSRNGLAGTDTQYF. V is TRBV5-1 and J is TRBJ2-3; 12 bases map to TRBD2. V gave up 4 bases and J gave up 3 bases; unmatched junction bases: 6. CDR3 length equals 16 residues. Germline CDR1 SGHRS, CDR2 YFSETQ. Full variable domain (remainder filled in from reference TRBV5-1 and TRBJ2-3): KAGVTQTPRYLIKTRGQQVTLSCSPISGHRSVSWYQQTPGQGLQFLFEYFSETQRNKGNFPGRFSGRQFSNSRSEMNVSTLELGDSALYLCASSRNGLAGTDTQYFGPGTRLTVL.

The chain has TRBV9 and TRBJ2-7, with 11 nucleotides matching TRBD2. In germline, CDR1 is SGDLS, CDR2 YYNGEE. V gave up 4 bases and J gave up 4 bases; unmatched junction bases: 7. CDR3 length equals 15 residues. The CDR3 reads CASSLAGGPMYEQYF. The CDR3 bases are TGTGCCAGCAGCTTAGCGGGAGGGCCGATGTACGAGCAGTACTTC.

The chain recombines TRBV7-8 with TRBJ1-4; D perhaps matches TRBD1 (6 bases). The ends were cut back, 3 bases at V and 3 bases at J, with 11 bases in the middle. CDR1 is SGHVS, CDR2 FQNEAQ, per germline. This CDR3 contains 15 residues. The CDR3 bases are TGTGCCAGCAGCTTTCTAGCAGGGGCTAATGAAAAACTGTTTTTT. It yields the protein CASSFLAGANEKLFF.

This clone was seen a handful of times. V is TRBV5-4 and J is TRBJ2-7; D might be TRBD2 (5 bases). The CDR3 has 13 residues. The V gene lost 4 bases and the J gene lost 0 bases, with 8 bases spanning the gap. Germline V gene lookup returns CDR1 SGHNT and CDR2 YYREEE (reference sequence). As DNA, the CDR3 is TGTGCCAGCAGCCCGGGGAGCTCCTACGAGCAGTACTTC. Encoded protein: CASSPGSSYEQYF.

The chain has TRBV2 and TRBJ1-3; D is possibly TRBD1 (5 bases). The V and J ends lost 2 bases and 0 bases respectively, with 8 bases between them. Germline V gene data show CDR1 as SNHLY and CDR2 as FYNNEI. This CDR3 is 15 amino acids long. In DNA, the CDR3 is TGTGCCAGCAGTGAATGGGGGGACTCTGGAAACACCATATATTTT. It codes for CASSEWGDSGNTIYF. Full variable domain (missing parts from reference TRBV2 and TRBJ1-3): EPEVTQTPSHQVTQMGQEVILRCVPISNHLYFYWYRQILGQKVEFLVSFYNNEISEKSEIFDDQFSVERPDGSNFTLKIRSTKLEDSAMYFCASSEWGDSGNTIYFGEGSWLTVV.

The rearrangement joins TRBV5-4 to TRBJ2-1; 14 nucleotides line up with TRBD2. The CDR3 is 18 amino acids. The junction had 8 bases not matched to a gene; V was cut back by 3 bases and J by 3 bases. CDR1 and CDR2 from the germline V gene are SGHNT and YYREEE (reference sequence). The CDR3 spells CASSSSTSGRAGYNEQFF. CDR3 DNA: TGTGCCAGCAGCTCTTCGACTAGCGGGAGGGCCGGCTACAATGAGCAGTTCTTC.